Here is one T cell receptor (beta chain) with its context. This sample is drawn from a study of OX40 agonist ivuxolimab in advanced cancers. Trimming cost V 2 bases and J 5 bases; bases outside gene matches: 12. CDR1 is SGHNT and CDR2 is YENEEA in the germline V gene. The CDR3 loop spans 18 amino acids. Using immunoSEQ multiplex PCR, the repertoire was profiled, and TCRdb retains in-frame clones only, with some absent. The sample consists of 77,000 or so clones, about 90% of them appearing once. This specimen was CD4+ or CD8+ T cells sorted from blood, taken in a trial of the OX40 agonist ivuxolimab. The rearrangement links TRBV11-3 to TRBJ2-7; 13 nucleotides match TRBD2. This clonotype was obtained from an adult with an advanced solid tumor such as melanoma, head and neck, liver or kidney cancer. CDR3 residues: CASSLIGGLAGAGNEQYF. The DNA for the CDR3 is TGTGCCAGCAGCTTAATTGGCGGACTAGCGGGAGCAGGGAACGAGCAGTACTTC.